Below, 22 T cell receptor beta chains from the same sample are listed, as sequenced in a study of blood T cell repertoires in COVID-19. Libraries were prepared by immunoSEQ multiplex PCR; TCRdb keeps only in-frame clonotypes and omits some of them. In the table there are approximately 200,000 clones, 85% of which are singletons. What was sequenced was PBMCs or T cells enriched from blood (not recorded which). These TCRs come from a man aged 35 to 55 who had recovered from COVID-19.

The CDR3 region is CASSAMDRGLSYEQYF. Written as DNA, the CDR3 is TGTGCCAGCAGCGCTATGGACAGGGGCCTTTCGTACGAGCAGTACTTC. This chain connects TRBV9 to TRBJ2-7, with 9 bases matching TRBD1. Germline V gene lookup returns CDR1 SGDLS and CDR2 YYNGEE. V trimming: 3 bases; J trimming: 4 bases; junction bases outside the gene matches: 11. The CDR3 length is 16 residues. Supplemented by reference TRBV9 and TRBJ2-7, the full variable domain reads DSGVTQTPKHLITATGQRVTLRCSPRSGDLSVYWYQQSLDQGLQFLIQYYNGEERAKGNILERFSAQQFPDLHSELNLSSLELGDSALYFCASSAMDRGLSYEQYFGPGTRLTVT.

This clone was recorded only once. The V call is TRBV5-4, the J call TRBJ2-7; 9 bases match TRBD1. Germline CDR1 is SGHNT and CDR2 is YYREEE (reference sequence). Trimming removed 4 bases from V and 2 bases from J; junction bases left unmatched: 1. The CDR3 runs 13 residues. The CDR3 region is CASSGDRAYEQYF. In DNA form, the CDR3 reads TGTGCCAGCAGCGGGGACAGGGCCTACGAGCAGTACTTC.

V is TRBV3-1 (or the pseudogene TRBV3-2) and J is TRBJ1-5; D is ambiguous. Germline CDR1 LGHDT, CDR2 YNNKEL (reference sequence). The CDR3 spans 16 residues. Trimming left V 1 base short and J 1 base short, with 11 bases between. The CDR3 is CASSQGDGRSNQPQHF. DNA for the CDR3: TGTGCCAGCAGCCAAGGAGACGGCAGGAGCAATCAGCCCCAGCATTTT.

The V gene is TRBV13, the J gene TRBJ1-2; 7 nucleotides match TRBD1. The V segment lost 4 bases and the J segment 2 bases; nucleotides outside the gene matches: 7. Looked up from germline, CDR1 is PRHDT and CDR2 is FYEKMQ (reference sequence). CDR3 length equals 15 residues. The CDR3, as DNA: TGTGCCAGCAGCTCGAGGGGGCACCCCAACTATGGCTACACCTTC. Protein sequence: CASSSRGHPNYGYTF.

V and J are TRBV13 and TRBJ2-3; TRBD1 matches 12 bases. Germline-derived CDR1 and CDR2 are PRHDT and FYEKMQ (reference sequence). The V segment lost 5 bases and the J segment 4 bases; nucleotides outside the gene matches: 16. The CDR3 contains 19 residues. The CDR3 loop is CASSAAGTGGKGLADTQYF. CDR3 coding DNA: TGTGCCAGCAGCGCCGCCGGGACAGGGGGCAAGGGACTCGCAGATACGCAGTATTTT.

The V gene is TRBV6-2 or TRBV6-3, the J gene TRBJ2-1; possibly TRBD2 for D (5 bases). Trimming cost V 4 bases and J 9 bases, with 19 bases left between them. This CDR3 is built from 15 residues. CDR1 MNHEY and CDR2 SVGEGT come from the germline V gene. CDR3 in DNA: TGTGCCAGCAGTTCCCGGGGTCGGGGTATCGGTGAGCAGTTCTTC. Amino acid sequence: CASSSRGRGIGEQFF.

The rearrangement joins TRBV19 to TRBJ1-2; weak D call: TRBD1 (5 bases). V lost 4 bases to trimming and J lost 7 bases, with 10 bases between them. Germline loops: CDR1 LNHDA, CDR2 SQIVND (reference sequence). The CDR3 spans 12 residues. CDR3 protein: CASSRGRFGYTF. The CDR3 DNA reads TGTGCCAGTAGTAGGGGCAGGTTTGGCTACACCTTC.

The chain combines TRBV4-1 with TRBJ2-7; 9 nucleotides line up with TRBD1. V was clipped by 4 bases and J by 1 base; unmatched bases: 2. Germline values: CDR1 MGHRA, CDR2 YSYEKL. The CDR3 sequence is 14 residues long. The DNA for the CDR3 is TGCGCCAGCAGCCGGACAGGGGAGTCCTACGAGCAGTACTTC. Translating it yields CASSRTGESYEQYF.

The chain is built from TRBV30 and TRBJ2-7, with D perhaps TRBD2 (6 bases). V lost 4 bases and J 6 bases, leaving 19 bases between the germline ends. The germline V gene has CDR1 GTSNPN and CDR2 SVGIG (reference sequence). The CDR3 is made up of 14 amino acids. In nucleotides, the CDR3 is TGTGCCTGGACTGAAGCACCTTACGGGAGCGAGCAGTACTTC. It translates to CAWTEAPYGSEQYF. Variable domain in full (rest from reference TRBV30 and TRBJ2-7): SQTIHQWPATLVQPVGSPLSLECTVEGTSNPNLYWYRQAAGRGLQLLFYSVGIGQISSEVPQNLSASRPQDRQFILSSKKLLLSDSGFYLCAWTEAPYGSEQYFGPGTRLTVT.

The chain links TRBV5-5 to TRBJ2-7, with D unclear. Trimming stripped 4 bases from V and 3 bases from J, with 17 bases between. The CDR3 is 15 amino acids. Germline CDR1 and CDR2: SGHKS and YYEKEE (reference sequence). CDR3 nucleotide sequence: TGTGCCAGCAGCGATCTGGCCAGCGCCGACTACGAGCAGTACTTC. Amino acid sequence: CASSDLASADYEQYF.

The gene calls are TRBV10-1 and TRBJ2-1, with 10 bases matching TRBD2. This CDR3 has 15 amino acids. J gave up 6 bases and V 5 bases, and 7 bases lay outside the gene matches. In germline, CDR1 is WNHNN, CDR2 SYGVQD (reference sequence). CDR3 nucleotides: TGCGCCAGCAGTAACCTAGCGGGAGCCACCAATGAGCAGTTCTTC. Translated, it gives CASSNLAGATNEQFF.

The chain has TRBV5-6 and TRBJ2-3; 7 bases line up with TRBD2. CDR1 and CDR2 from the germline V gene are SGHDT and YYEEEE. The CDR3 extends over 15 amino acids. V was pared by 4 bases and J by 1 base, with 6 bases of the junction left unmatched. CDR3 in DNA: TGTGCCAGCAGCATCGGACTAGTAGGCACAGATACGCAGTATTTT. Encoded protein: CASSIGLVGTDTQYF.

The rearrangement joins TRBV7-2 to TRBJ2-7, with D tentatively TRBD2 (6 bases). CDR1 SGHTA and CDR2 FQGNSA come from the germline V gene. This CDR3 has 14 amino acids. The V gene lost 4 bases and the J gene lost 4 bases, with 14 bases spanning the gap. CDR3 bases: TGTGCCAGCAGCTCCGCTAGCGCAGGATACGAGCAGTACTTC. Translating gives CASSSASAGYEQYF.

The chain uses TRBV4-1 and TRBJ2-7; TRBD2 is a possible D gene (6 bases). Trimming took off 1 base at V and 0 bases at J, with 13 bases between the two ends. Germline V gene lookup returns CDR1 MGHRA and CDR2 YSYEKL. The CDR3 is 16 residues long. This chain's CDR3 is CASSQGDSGISYEQYF. The CDR3 region has the DNA TGCGCCAGCAGCCAAGGGGATAGCGGTATCTCCTACGAGCAGTACTTC.

The chain has TRBV28 and TRBJ1-2, with 10 positions matching TRBD1. The CDR3 has 16 residues. Germline V gives CDR1 MDHEN, CDR2 SYDVKM. V shed 3 bases and J 3 bases; nucleotides not matched to a gene: 7. As DNA, the CDR3 is TGTGCCAGCAGTTTGAGGACAGGGGGGATAGACTATGGCTACACCTTC. Translated, it gives CASSLRTGGIDYGYTF.

This clone was seen once. The rearrangement uses TRBV4-1 and TRBJ2-1; D may be TRBD1 (5 bases). Trimming cost V 0 bases and J 5 bases, with 11 bases left between them. The germline V gene encodes CDR1 MGHRA and CDR2 YSYEKL. There are 15 residues in the CDR3. CDR3 in DNA: TGCGCCAGCAGCCAAGATCCCCAAGGGGACAATGAGCAGTTCTTC. Encoded protein: CASSQDPQGDNEQFF.

About this clone: One end of the junction is discordant with germline, which a read error may explain. This chain joins TRBV9 and TRBJ1-2, with TRBD1 identical over 7 bases. The CDR3 runs 14 residues. Per germline, CDR1 SGDLS and CDR2 YYNGEE. The CDR3 nucleotides read TGTGCCAGCATCGTAAAGGGGGCGCTCCGGGGCTACACCTTC. It encodes CASIVKGALRGYTF. Drawing the rest from reference TRBV9 and TRBJ1-2, the complete variable domain is DSGVTQTPKHLITATGQRVTLRCSPRSGDLSVYWYQQSLDQGLQFLIQYYNGEERAKGNILERFSAQQFPDLHSELNLSSLELGDSALYFCASIVKGALRGYTFGSGTRLTVV.

The chain recombines TRBV6-2 or TRBV6-3 with TRBJ2-3, with TRBD2 matching over 8 bases. Germline V gene data show CDR1 as MNHEY and CDR2 as SVGEGT. Trimming took 0 bases from V and 5 from J; bases not matched to a gene: 7. CDR3 length equals 16 residues. The CDR3 region is CASSYSYAGGKDTQYF. In nucleotides, the CDR3 is TGTGCCAGCAGTTACTCGTACGCGGGAGGTAAAGATACGCAGTATTTT.

CDR3 bases: TGTGCCAGCAGTTACGTCCTCGGGATCAAGGTGTACGAGCAGTACTTC. It yields the protein CASSYVLGIKVYEQYF. The chain combines TRBV6-7 with TRBJ2-7, with TRBD2 as a possible D gene (5 bases). TRBV6-7 is placed among ORFs of uncertain function. Deletions cut 2 bases from V and 4 bases from J, with 18 bases between. CDR3 length: 16 residues.

The chain joins TRBV18 to TRBJ1-6; D may be TRBD1 (5 bases). The CDR3 has 16 amino acids. Germline CDR1 reads KGHSH; CDR2 reads LQKENI. Deletions cut 3 bases from V and 5 bases from J, with 14 bases between. The CDR3 here is CASSPEDWGDNSPLHF. DNA for the CDR3: TGTGCCAGCTCACCCGAGGACTGGGGGGATAATTCACCCCTCCACTTT.

The CDR3, as DNA: TGTGCCAGCTCTTCAATCGAGTTTGCCGACAGGGGGATTGCGCAGTACTTC. This sequence encodes CASSSIEFADRGIAQYF. The chain employs TRBV18 and TRBJ2-7, with TRBD1 identical over 9 bases. This CDR3 has 17 residues. CDR1 KGHSH and CDR2 LQKENI come from the germline V gene. With 6 bases clipped from V and 9 bases from J, the junction kept 21 bases outside the gene matches.

The rearrangement links TRBV7-2 to TRBJ2-5, with TRBD2 matching over 9 bases. Per germline, CDR1 SGHTA and CDR2 FQGNSA. The CDR3 consists of 18 residues. J lost 4 bases, V lost 3 bases, and 15 bases had no gene match. DNA of the CDR3: TGTGCCAGCAGCTTCGGTCCTTTGGTAGCGGGAGTGGGAGAGACCCAGTACTTC. It codes for CASSFGPLVAGVGETQYF. Complete variable domain (other parts from reference TRBV7-2 and TRBJ2-5): GAGVSQSPSNKVTEKGKDVELRCDPISGHTALYWYRQSLGQGLEFLIYFQGNSAPDKSGLPSDRFSAERTGGSVSTLTIQRTQQEDSAVYLCASSFGPLVAGVGETQYFGPGTRLLVL.